This T cell receptor beta chain came from a study of blood T cell repertoires in COVID-19. Looking at the study overall: Specimens from acute and convalescent COVID-19 originated in the United States, Italy and Spain.

TCRdb's table, derived via immunoSEQ multiplex PCR, lists solely in-frame clones and lacks some. Among approximately 470,000 clones, approximately 85% were seen once, and the ten largest hold approximately 3.4%. This clone was found a few times. The source material was peripheral blood. This sequence originates from a human donor in a cohort sampled during active COVID-19.

CDR3 region: CASSTGQGWGEQYF. The CDR3 nucleotides read TGCGCCAGCAGTACGGGACAGGGGTGGGGCGAGCAGTACTTC. This chain links TRBV10-2 with TRBJ2-7; TRBD1 aligns across 10 bases. There are 14 residues in the CDR3. The V gene end was trimmed by 5 bases and the J gene end by 6 bases; junction bases not matched to a gene: 7. Germline-derived CDR1 and CDR2 are WSHSY and SAAADI.